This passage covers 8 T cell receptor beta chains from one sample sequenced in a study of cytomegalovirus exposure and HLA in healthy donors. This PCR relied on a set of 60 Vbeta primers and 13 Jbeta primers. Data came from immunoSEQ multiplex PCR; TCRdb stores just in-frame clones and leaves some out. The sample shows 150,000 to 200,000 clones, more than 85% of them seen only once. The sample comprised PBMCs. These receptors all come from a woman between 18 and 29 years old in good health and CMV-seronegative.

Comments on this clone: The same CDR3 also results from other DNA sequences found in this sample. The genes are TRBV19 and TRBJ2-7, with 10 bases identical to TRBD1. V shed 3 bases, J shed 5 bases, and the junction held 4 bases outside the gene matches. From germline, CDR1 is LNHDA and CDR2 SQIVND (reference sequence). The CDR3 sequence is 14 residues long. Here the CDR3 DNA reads TGTGCCAGTAGTATTAGGACAGGGGGAGACGAGCAGTACTTC. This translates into CASSIRTGGDEQYF.

CDR3 sequence (DNA): TGCGCCAGCAGCCCGGGACAGGGGTCCGGGGAGCTGTTTTTT. Protein product: CASSPGQGSGELFF. The gene calls are TRBV5-1 and TRBJ2-2; the match to TRBD1 covers 10 bases. Germline trimming cut 4 bases from V and 6 bases from J; bases unmatched to any gene: 3. CDR1 SGHRS and CDR2 YFSETQ come from the germline V gene. The CDR3 totals 14 residues.

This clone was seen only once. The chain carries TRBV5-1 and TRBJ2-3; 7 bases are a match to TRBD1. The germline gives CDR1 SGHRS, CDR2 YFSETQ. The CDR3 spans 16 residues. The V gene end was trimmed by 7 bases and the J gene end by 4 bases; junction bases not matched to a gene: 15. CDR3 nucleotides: TGCGCCAGCGGGGCCCTCACAGGGGAAGAATCAGATACGCAGTATTTT. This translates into CASGALTGEESDTQYF.

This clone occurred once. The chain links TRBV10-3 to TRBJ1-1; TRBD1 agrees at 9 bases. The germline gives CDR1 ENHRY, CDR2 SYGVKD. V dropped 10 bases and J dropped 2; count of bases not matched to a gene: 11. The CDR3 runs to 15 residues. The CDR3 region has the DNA TGTGCCACCGTCGACCGGGACAGGGATAACACTGAAGCTTTCTTT. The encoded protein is CATVDRDRDNTEAFF.

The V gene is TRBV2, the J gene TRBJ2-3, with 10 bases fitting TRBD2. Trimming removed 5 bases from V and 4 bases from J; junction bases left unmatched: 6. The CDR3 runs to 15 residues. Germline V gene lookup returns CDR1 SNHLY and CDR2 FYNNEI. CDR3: CASSRRSGGADTQYF. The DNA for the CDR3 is TGTGCCAGCAGTCGTAGGAGCGGGGGGGCAGATACGCAGTATTTT.

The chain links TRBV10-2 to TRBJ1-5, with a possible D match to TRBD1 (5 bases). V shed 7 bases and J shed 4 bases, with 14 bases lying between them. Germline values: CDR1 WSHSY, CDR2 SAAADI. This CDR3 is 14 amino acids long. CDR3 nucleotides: TGCGCCAGCACGGCGGCGGGGGGTAATCAGCCCCAGCATTTT. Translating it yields CASTAAGGNQPQHF.

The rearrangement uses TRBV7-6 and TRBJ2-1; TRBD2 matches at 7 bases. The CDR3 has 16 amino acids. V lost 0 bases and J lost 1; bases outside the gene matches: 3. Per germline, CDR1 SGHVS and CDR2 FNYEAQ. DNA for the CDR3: TGTGCCAGCAGCTTAGCTCGCGGGAGTTCCTACAATGAGCAGTTCTTC. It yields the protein CASSLARGSSYNEQFF.

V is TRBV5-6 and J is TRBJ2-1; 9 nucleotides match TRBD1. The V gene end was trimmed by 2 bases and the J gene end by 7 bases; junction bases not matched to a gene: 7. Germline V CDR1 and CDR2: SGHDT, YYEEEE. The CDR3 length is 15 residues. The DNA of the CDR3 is TGTGCCAGCAGCTTCTGGGACAGGGATACGAATGAGCAGTTCTTC. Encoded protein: CASSFWDRDTNEQFF.